Below, 20 T cell receptor beta chains from the same sample are listed, as sequenced in a study of blood T cell repertoires in COVID-19. Measured with immunoSEQ multiplex PCR; TCRdb has only the in-frame clones, and not every one. Among about 190,000 clones, 84% were seen once, and the ten largest hold about 3.2%. The sample consisted of PBMCs or T cells enriched from blood (not recorded which). The receptors derive from a woman aged 30 to 39 who had been exposed to COVID-19.

The V gene is TRBV7-9, the J gene TRBJ1-1; D possibly corresponds to TRBD1 (5 bases). V shed 7 bases and J shed 4 bases, with 7 bases lying between them. There are 11 residues in the CDR3. Germline V CDR1 and CDR2: SEHNR, FQNEAQ (reference sequence). CDR3 nucleotides: TGTGCCAGCATCGGGGGCACTGAAGCTTTCTTT. Protein sequence: CASIGGTEAFF.

The V gene is TRBV18, the J gene TRBJ2-1; 13 bases fit TRBD2. Looked up from germline, CDR1 is KGHSH and CDR2 is LQKENI. The CDR3 loop spans 15 amino acids. Trimming took 4 bases from V and 6 from J; bases not matched to a gene: 3. CDR3 sequence: CASSRTSGGANEQFF. CDR3 DNA: TGTGCCAGCTCACGCACTAGCGGGGGGGCCAATGAGCAGTTCTTC.

The chain recombines TRBV5-6 with TRBJ2-7, with TRBD1 matching over 7 bases. V trimming: 3 bases; J trimming: 2 bases; junction bases outside the gene matches: 5. Germline V gene lookup returns CDR1 SGHDT and CDR2 YYEEEE. The CDR3 extends over 14 amino acids. The CDR3, as DNA: TGTGCCAGCAGCTACGGGACAGCAGCCTACGAGCAGTACTTC. Protein sequence: CASSYGTAAYEQYF.

This clone was observed a few times. The chain employs TRBV5-1 and TRBJ2-2; D is possibly TRBD1 (6 bases). In germline, CDR1 is SGHRS, CDR2 YFSETQ. Trimming removed 4 bases at V and 0 bases at J, with 13 bases between. The CDR3 spans 16 residues. CDR3 sequence: CASSPTGTTNTGELFF. CDR3 DNA sequence: TGCGCCAGCAGCCCTACCGGGACAACGAACACCGGGGAGCTGTTTTTT.

This clone was counted ten times or more. V and J are TRBV19 and TRBJ2-7; TRBD1 matches 10 bases. The ends lost 1 base at V and 3 bases at J; junction bases unmatched: 9. Germline V gene data show CDR1 as LNHDA and CDR2 as SQIVND (reference sequence). CDR3 length: 17 residues. The CDR3 DNA reads TGTGCCAGTAGTATAGGAGGAACGGGACAGGGGTTCTACGAGCAGTACTTC. Residues: CASSIGGTGQGFYEQYF.

V and J are TRBV5-1 and TRBJ1-6, with D possibly matching TRBD1 (5 bases). Germline assignment: CDR1 SGHRS and CDR2 YFSETQ. The ends were cut back, 4 bases at V and 7 bases at J, with 9 bases in the middle. The CDR3 sequence is 13 residues long. The CDR3 protein is CASSRDSNSPLHF. The CDR3 bases are TGCGCCAGCAGCAGGGACTCGAATTCACCCCTCCACTTT.

The CDR3 nucleotides are TGTGCCAGCAGCTTTGGGCGGGGGGCTGACTATGAGCAGTTCTTC. It specifies CASSFGRGADYEQFF. V gene TRBV13 combines with J gene TRBJ2-1, with 8 bases aligning to TRBD2. J lost 8 bases, V lost 3 bases, and 9 bases had no gene match. This CDR3 region has 15 residues. Germline V gene data show CDR1 as PRHDT and CDR2 as FYEKMQ (reference sequence). Full variable domain (outside the CDR3, taken from reference TRBV13 and TRBJ2-1): AAGVIQSPRHLIKEKRETATLKCYPIPRHDTVYWYQQGPGQDPQFLISFYEKMQSDKGSIPDRFSAQQFSDYHSELNMSSLELGDSALYFCASSFGRGADYEQFFGPGTRLTVL.

V and J are TRBV7-9 and TRBJ1-1; TRBD1 might be the D (6 bases). The CDR3 length is 15 residues. Germline CDR1 reads SEHNR; CDR2 reads FQNEAQ (reference sequence). The V end lost 5 bases, the J end lost 5 bases, and 18 bases lay between the germline ends. CDR3 sequence: CASSTQGGAKTEAFF. The CDR3 DNA reads TGTGCCAGCAGCACCCAAGGGGGGGCTAAGACTGAAGCTTTCTTT.

The V gene is TRBV9, the J gene TRBJ2-4; 10 positions match TRBD2. V was pared by 1 base and J by 1 base, with 8 bases of the junction left unmatched. CDR3 size: 18 residues. Germline assignment: CDR1 SGDLS and CDR2 YYNGEE. CDR3 residues: CASSVLAGVLVAKNIQYF. The CDR3 DNA follows: TGTGCCAGCAGCGTACTAGCGGGGGTATTGGTGGCCAAAAACATTCAGTACTTC.

The J gene is TRBJ2-7, the V gene TRBV7-2; D is possibly TRBD2 (7 bases). This CDR3 region has 16 residues. CDR1 is SGHTA and CDR2 is FQGNSA in the germline V gene. The ends were cut back, 1 base at V and 3 bases at J, with 16 bases in the middle. CDR3 amino acids: CASSLGGGGARYEQYF. CDR3 bases: TGTGCCAGCAGCTTAGGTGGGGGGGGCGCCCGCTACGAGCAGTACTTC. Full variable domain (outside the CDR3, taken from reference TRBV7-2 and TRBJ2-7): GAGVSQSPSNKVTEKGKDVELRCDPISGHTALYWYRQSLGQGLEFLIYFQGNSAPDKSGLPSDRFSAERTGGSVSTLTIQRTQQEDSAVYLCASSLGGGGARYEQYFGPGTRLTVT.

The chain joins TRBV29-1 to TRBJ2-6; D call uncertain. Between the trimmed V and J ends, which lost 1 base and 2 bases, there was a span of 6 bases. Germline V gene lookup returns CDR1 SQVTM and CDR2 ANQGSEA. CDR3 length: 14 amino acids. In DNA, the CDR3 is TGCAGCGTTGAAGCCCAAACTGGGGCCAACGTCCTGACTTTC. Protein: CSVEAQTGANVLTF.

This clone showed up just once. The chain joins TRBV11-2 to TRBJ2-7, with D unresolved. Germline lookup yields CDR1 SGHAT and CDR2 FQNNGV. Trimming cost V 5 bases and J 5 bases, with 13 bases left between them. This CDR3 has 13 residues. CDR3 coding DNA: TGTGCCAGCAGCCTGCTACCGCTCGACGAGCAGTACTTC. This codes for CASSLLPLDEQYF.

This clone has a handful of counts. This rearrangement joins TRBV6-5 to TRBJ2-7; tentatively, D is TRBD2 (5 bases). Trimming stripped 7 bases from V and 6 bases from J, with 19 bases between. The CDR3 is made up of 14 amino acids. Germline V gene lookup returns CDR1 MNHEY and CDR2 SVGAGI. The CDR3 spells CASTRTGGSTEQYF. CDR3 sequence (DNA): TGTGCCAGCACCCGGACTGGCGGTTCTACCGAGCAGTACTTC.

V and J are TRBV14 and TRBJ2-5; D might be TRBD2 (5 bases). The V gene's germline CDR1 is SGHDN and CDR2 FVKESK. CDR3 length: 15 residues. V was trimmed by 1 base and J by 1 base, leaving 10 bases between them. The CDR3 DNA reads TGTGCCAGCAGCCAAGCCTTTGGAGGCCAAGAGACCCAGTACTTC. It specifies CASSQAFGGQETQYF.

The chain carries TRBV5-5 and TRBJ1-5; tentatively, D is TRBD1 (5 bases). V was shortened by 4 bases and J by 6 bases, with 17 bases between the two germline ends. Per germline, CDR1 SGHKS and CDR2 YYEKEE (reference sequence). The CDR3 contains 15 residues. The CDR3 DNA reads as TGTGCCAGCAGCCCGAGTGGGGGGGTAGGTCAGCCCCAGCATTTT. Translation: CASSPSGGVGQPQHF.

In the case of this clone: Compared with germline, one end of the junction differs, possibly owing to a read error. The chain recombines TRBV19 with TRBJ2-7; 8 bases align to TRBD1. Per germline, CDR1 LNHDA and CDR2 SQIVND (reference sequence). The CDR3 spans 14 residues. The CDR3 DNA follows: TGTGCCAGTAGTATACAGGGGGCTTCCTCCGAGCAGTACTTC. Its protein is CASSIQGASSEQYF.

The DNA of the CDR3 is TGTGCCAGCAGCGCCCAGGAAAACTATGGCTACACCTTC. This codes for CASSAQENYGYTF. This sequence joins TRBV12-3 or TRBV12-4 and TRBJ1-2; D is uncertain. This CDR3 has 13 amino acids. V was pared by 6 bases and J by 2 bases, with 10 bases between.

The chain is built from TRBV27 and TRBJ1-6, with D perhaps TRBD1 (5 bases). The length of the CDR3 is 16 residues. The V end was cut by 4 bases, the J end by 3 bases, with 13 bases between. CDR1 is MNHEY and CDR2 is SMNVEV in the germline V gene (reference sequence). CDR3 in DNA: TGTGCCAGCAGTTCGACAGCCCTCCTCTATAATTCACCCCTCCACTTT. Translating it yields CASSSTALLYNSPLHF.

The rearrangement uses TRBV3-1 (or the pseudogene TRBV3-2) and TRBJ2-7; a weak D match, TRBD2 (6 bases). V dropped 4 bases and J dropped 0 bases, with 10 bases sitting between them. Germline V gene sequence: CDR1 LGHDT, CDR2 YNNKEL (reference sequence). The CDR3 covers 14 residues. For the CDR3, the DNA is TGTGCCAGCAGCCGTCGGGAGAACTCCTACGAGCAGTACTTC. This encodes CASSRRENSYEQYF.

This rearrangement joins TRBV3-1 (or the pseudogene TRBV3-2) to TRBJ2-3, with 8 bases identical to TRBD1. The CDR3 runs to 16 residues. The ends lost 1 base at V and 2 bases at J; junction bases unmatched: 5. Germline assignment: CDR1 LGHDT and CDR2 YNNKEL (reference sequence). CDR3 in DNA: TGTGCCAGCAGCCAAGGGGGGGACAGGTCCACAGATACGCAGTATTTT. It specifies CASSQGGDRSTDTQYF.